This record concerns one TCR beta chain sequence. The data originate from a study of blood T cell repertoires in COVID-19. Germline V gene data show CDR1 as SGHAT and CDR2 as FQNNGV. V lost 2 bases and J lost 3, with 8 bases in between. The CDR3 length is 13 residues. Methods used by the authors: Reference gene primer amplification yielded estimated nucleated cell counts. Only in-frame clones appear in the TCRdb table, and some are missing; sequencing was by immunoSEQ multiplex PCR. Clone size and V and J calls were adopted from that table, with D and trimming inferred from the DNA. The sample records approximately 40,000 clones, roughly nine tenths being singletons.

Sequenced: peripheral blood. The TCR was taken from a woman of 80 years or more in a cohort sampled during active or convalescent COVID-19. V usage is TRBV11-2 and J usage is TRBJ2-7; the D gene is possibly TRBD1 (6 bases). CDR3 sequence reads: CASSLLRGYEQYF. The CDR3 DNA sequence: TGTGCCAGCAGCTTACTCAGGGGCTACGAGCAGTACTTC.